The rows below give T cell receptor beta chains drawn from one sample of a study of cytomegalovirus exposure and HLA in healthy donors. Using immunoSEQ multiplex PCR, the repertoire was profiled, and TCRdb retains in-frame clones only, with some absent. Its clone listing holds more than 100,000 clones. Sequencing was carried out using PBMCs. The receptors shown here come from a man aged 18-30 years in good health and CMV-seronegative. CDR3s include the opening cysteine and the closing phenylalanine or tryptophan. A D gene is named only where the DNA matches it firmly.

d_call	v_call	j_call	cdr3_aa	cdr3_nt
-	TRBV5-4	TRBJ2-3	CASNPGSTDTQYF	TGTGCCAGCAACCCGGGGAGCACAGATACGCAGTATTTT
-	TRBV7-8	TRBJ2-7	CASSLWGQGASSNEQYF	TGTGCCAGCAGCTTATGGGGGCAGGGCGCAAGTTCCAACGAGCAGTACTTC
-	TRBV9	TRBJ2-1	CASGAGDEGEQFF	TGTGCCAGCGGGGCAGGGGATGAAGGTGAGCAGTTCTTC
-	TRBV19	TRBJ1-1	CASSISTSAGTEAFF	TGTGCCAGTAGCATTTCTACTTCGGCGGGCACTGAAGCTTTCTTT
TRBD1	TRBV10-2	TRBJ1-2	CASSFWAGGNYGYTF	TGCGCCAGCAGTTTTTGGGCAGGGGGTAACTATGGCTACACCTTC
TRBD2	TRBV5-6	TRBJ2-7	CASSFGTSGNYEQYF	TGTGCCAGCAGCTTCGGGACTAGCGGGAATTACGAGCAGTACTTC
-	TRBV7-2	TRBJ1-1	CASSLMQVDKAFF	TGTGCCAGCAGCTTAATGCAGGTGGATAAAGCTTTCTTT
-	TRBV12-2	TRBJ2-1	CASRRVAGLPLNEQFF	TGTGCAAGTCGCAGGGTAGCGGGACTACCCTTGAATGAGCAGTTCTTC
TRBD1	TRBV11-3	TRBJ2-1	CASSFAGTGGPFF	TGTGCCAGCAGCTTTGCTGGGACAGGGGGCCCGTTCTTC
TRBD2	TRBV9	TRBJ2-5	CASSVTSGSNQETQYF	TGTGCCAGCAGCGTAACTAGCGGGAGTAACCAAGAGACCCAGTACTTC
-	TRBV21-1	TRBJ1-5	CASSRGWGRSNQPQHF	TGTGCCAGCAGCAGGGGGTGGGGGCGTAGCAATCAGCCCCAGCATTTT
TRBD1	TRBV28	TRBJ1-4	CASTFSGQGEKLFF	TGTGCCAGCACCTTTTCGGGACAGGGAGAAAAACTGTTTTTT
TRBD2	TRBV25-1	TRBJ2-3	CASSEVAGGGRYTQYF	TGTGCCAGCAGTGAAGTAGCGGGGGGCGGCCGCTATACGCAGTATTTT
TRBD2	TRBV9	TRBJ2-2	CASSSSGRALGGELFF	TGTGCCAGCAGCTCTAGCGGGAGGGCGCTGGGCGGGGAGCTGTTTTTT